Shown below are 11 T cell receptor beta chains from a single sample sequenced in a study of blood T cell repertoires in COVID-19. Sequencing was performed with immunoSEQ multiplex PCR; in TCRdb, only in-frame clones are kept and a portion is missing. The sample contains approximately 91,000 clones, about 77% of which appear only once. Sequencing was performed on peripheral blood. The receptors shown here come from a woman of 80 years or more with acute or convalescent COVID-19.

DNA of the CDR3: TGTGCCAGCAGTGAAGCCGCAGGGGGCGTAAATACGCAGTATTTT. Translated: CASSEAAGGVNTQYF. The V call is TRBV6-1, the J call TRBJ2-3; 8 nucleotides line up with TRBD1. This CDR3 contains 15 residues. V trimming: 0 bases; J trimming: 7 bases; junction bases outside the gene matches: 6. Germline lookup yields CDR1 MNHNS and CDR2 SASEGT.

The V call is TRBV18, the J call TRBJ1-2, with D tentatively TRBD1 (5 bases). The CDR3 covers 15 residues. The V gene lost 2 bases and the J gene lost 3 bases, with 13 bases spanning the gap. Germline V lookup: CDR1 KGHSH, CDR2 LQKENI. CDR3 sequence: CASSPDLWGDYGYTF. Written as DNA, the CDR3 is TGTGCCAGCTCACCAGATTTGTGGGGGGACTATGGCTACACCTTC.

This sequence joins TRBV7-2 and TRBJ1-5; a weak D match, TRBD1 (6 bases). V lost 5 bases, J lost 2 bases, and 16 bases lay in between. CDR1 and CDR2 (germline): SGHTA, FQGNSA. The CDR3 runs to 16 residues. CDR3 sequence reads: CASSLRGAVGNQPQHF. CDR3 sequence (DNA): TGTGCCAGCAGCCTTCGGGGGGCTGTGGGCAATCAGCCCCAGCATTTT.

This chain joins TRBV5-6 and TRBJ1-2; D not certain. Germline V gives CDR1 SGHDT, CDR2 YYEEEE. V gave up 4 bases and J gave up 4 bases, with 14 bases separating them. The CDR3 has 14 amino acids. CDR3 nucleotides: TGTGCCAGCAGCCCGGGGAGGGTGGGCTATGGCTACACCTTC. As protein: CASSPGRVGYGYTF.

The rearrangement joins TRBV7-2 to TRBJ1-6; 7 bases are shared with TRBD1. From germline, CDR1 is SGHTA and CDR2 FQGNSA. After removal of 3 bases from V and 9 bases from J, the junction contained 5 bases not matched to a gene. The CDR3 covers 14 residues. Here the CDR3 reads CASSFYRGGSPLHF. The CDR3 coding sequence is TGTGCCAGCAGCTTTTACAGGGGTGGTTCACCCCTCCACTTT. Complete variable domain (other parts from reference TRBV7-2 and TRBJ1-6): GAGVSQSPSNKVTEKGKDVELRCDPISGHTALYWYRQSLGQGLEFLIYFQGNSAPDKSGLPSDRFSAERTGGSVSTLTIQRTQQEDSAVYLCASSFYRGGSPLHFGNGTRLTVT.

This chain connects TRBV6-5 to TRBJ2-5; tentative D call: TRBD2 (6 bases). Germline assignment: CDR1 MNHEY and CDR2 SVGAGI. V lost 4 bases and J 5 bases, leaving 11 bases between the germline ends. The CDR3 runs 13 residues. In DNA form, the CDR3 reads TGTGCCAGCAGTTTGACTAGAGGGGAGACCCAGTACTTC. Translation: CASSLTRGETQYF.

CDR3 residues: CASNQGVLAKNIQYF. CDR3 DNA: TGTGCCAGCAACCAGGGTGTTCTAGCCAAAAACATTCAGTACTTC. The chain combines TRBV6-6 with TRBJ2-4; D is possibly TRBD1 (5 bases). The CDR3 covers 15 residues. Germline CDR1 and CDR2: MNHNY and SVGAGI (reference sequence). V dropped 7 bases and J dropped 0 bases, with 13 bases sitting between them.

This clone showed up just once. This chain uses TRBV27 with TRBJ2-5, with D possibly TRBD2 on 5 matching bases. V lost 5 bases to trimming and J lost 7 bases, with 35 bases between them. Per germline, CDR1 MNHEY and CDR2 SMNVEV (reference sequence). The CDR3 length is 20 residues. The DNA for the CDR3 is TGTGCCAGCAGTACCCTAACGCCAGCGGCCACTAGGGATGGTTTGGGGACCCAGTACTTC. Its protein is CASSTLTPAATRDGLGTQYF.

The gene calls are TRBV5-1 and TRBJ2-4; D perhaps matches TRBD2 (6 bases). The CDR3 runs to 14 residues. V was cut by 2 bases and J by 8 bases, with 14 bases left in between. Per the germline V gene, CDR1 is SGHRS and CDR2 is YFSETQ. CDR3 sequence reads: CASSLSGRPDIQYF. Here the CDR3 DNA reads TGCGCCAGCAGCTTATCGGGGAGGCCGGACATTCAGTACTTC.

CDR3 region: CASSPRMTGLVEKLFF. For the CDR3, the DNA is TGTGCCAGCAGCCCCCGCATGACAGGGTTGGTTGAAAAACTGTTTTTT. V gene TRBV9 combines with J gene TRBJ1-4; 7 bases align to TRBD1. CDR3 length: 16 amino acids. V gave up 4 bases and J gave up 7 bases; unmatched junction bases: 13. The V gene's germline CDR1 is SGDLS and CDR2 YYNGEE.

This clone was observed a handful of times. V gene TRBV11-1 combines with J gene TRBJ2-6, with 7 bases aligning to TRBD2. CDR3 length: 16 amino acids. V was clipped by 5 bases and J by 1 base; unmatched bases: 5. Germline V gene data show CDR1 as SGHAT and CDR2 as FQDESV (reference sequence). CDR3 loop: CASSLKGGSGANVLTF. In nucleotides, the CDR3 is TGTGCCAGCAGCCTCAAGGGAGGGTCTGGGGCCAACGTCCTGACTTTC.